These 7 T cell receptor beta chains were all obtained from the same sample, sequenced in a study of T cell repertoires in cytomegalovirus infection. Their recognized antigens are unknown. TCRdb reprocessed the reads with MiXCR, giving one entry per CDR3 protein. The profile covers around 100,000 distinct CDR3 sequences, with roughly a tenth appearing a single time and 30% to 40% taken by the ten largest. Sequencing used PBMCs, sequenced either directly or after in vitro stimulation (not recorded which). The receptors shown here come from a human donor in good health (CMV status not recorded). Some clones in this sample may be carry-over from other donors' samples.

V gene TRBV6-2 or TRBV6-3 combines with J gene TRBJ1-2; TRBD1 might be the D (6 bases). Per the germline V gene, CDR1 is MNHEY and CDR2 is SVGEGT. Trimming removed 4 bases at V and 8 bases at J, with 20 bases between. The CDR3 loop spans 15 amino acids. The CDR3 coding sequence is TGTGCCAGCAGTTCTCCCCCCACCAGGGGATGGGGCTACACCTTC. Translated, it gives CASSSPPTRGWGYTF.

This clonotype was seen many times. The chain has TRBV7-2 and TRBJ2-3; no clear D. CDR3 length: 15 residues. V was trimmed by 1 base and J by 0 bases, leaving 8 bases between them. The germline V gene has CDR1 SGHTA and CDR2 FQGNSA. This chain's CDR3 is CASSLEGRSTDTQYF. The DNA of the CDR3 is TGTGCCAGCAGCTTAGAAGGGCGGAGCACAGATACGCAGTATTTT.

V and J are TRBV12-3 or TRBV12-4 and TRBJ2-3; 11 nucleotides match TRBD2. The CDR3 runs 15 residues. V lost 7 bases to trimming and J lost 8 bases; unmatched junction nucleotides: 11. The CDR3 DNA reads TGTGCCAGCAACGGGGTGACTAGCGGGATTCGTACGCAGTATTTT. Protein product: CASNGVTSGIRTQYF.

This clonotype was picked up many times. The chain couples TRBV6-5 to TRBJ1-1; D remains unclear. V lost 0 bases, J lost 4 bases, and 12 bases lay in between. The CDR3 sequence is 15 residues long. Germline V gene lookup returns CDR1 MNHEY and CDR2 SVGAGI. In DNA, the CDR3 is TGTGCCAGCAGTTACTCGGACTTCCCGGGCACTGAAGCTTTCTTT. This gives the protein CASSYSDFPGTEAFF.

This clonotype came up a few times. The chain combines TRBV27 with TRBJ1-2; 8 positions agree with TRBD1. The junction had 9 bases not matched to a gene; V was cut back by 8 bases and J by 1 base. From germline, CDR1 is MNHEY and CDR2 SMNVEV (reference sequence). There are 15 residues in the CDR3. CDR3 region: CASGSRQGFNYGYTF. The CDR3 coding sequence is TGTGCCAGCGGATCACGACAGGGGTTTAACTATGGCTACACCTTC.

This clonotype was detected only a few times. This rearrangement joins TRBV28 to TRBJ2-5; 7 bases are a match to TRBD1. Trimming cost V 6 bases and J 1 base; bases outside gene matches: 5. CDR1 MDHEN and CDR2 SYDVKM come from the germline V gene. CDR3 size: 14 residues. The CDR3 sequence is CASSSGQLQETQYF. The CDR3 bases are TGTGCCAGCAGCTCGGGACAGCTCCAAGAGACCCAGTACTTC.

This clonotype was recorded many times. The chain recombines TRBV7-9 with TRBJ2-7; D call uncertain. This CDR3 is 15 amino acids long. Germline CDR1 SEHNR, CDR2 FQNEAQ (reference sequence). V lost 1 base to trimming and J lost 4 bases, with 14 bases between them. The CDR3, as DNA: TGTGCCAGCAGCTTAGAGGTCGGAGTCGGGTACGAGCAGTACGTC. Its translation: CASSLEVGVGYEQYV.